Sequencing of this T cell receptor (beta chain) was carried out in a study of cytomegalovirus exposure and HLA in healthy donors. On the study more broadly: There were about 85 million unique TCRs (from HLA-typed donors) in an early data release.

Study-level findings and limits: A later analysis linked a missense variant in DCLRE1C to the trimming of TCR beta V and J genes. As was reported, the HLA-A and HLA-B alleles of most subjects were accurately predicted from TCR beta sequences.

With respect to this clone: Its specificity is not known.

V lost 4 bases to trimming and J lost 7 bases, with 16 bases between them. The CDR3 runs to 14 residues. In germline, CDR1 is SEHNR, CDR2 FQNEAQ (reference sequence). 60 Vbeta and 13 Jbeta primers were used in PCR. Profiled with immunoSEQ multiplex PCR; TCRdb holds only in-frame clones, not every one. The sample contains approximately 88,000 clones, over 70% of which appear only once. The source of this sequence is a man aged 50 or older in good health and CMV-seropositive. V gene TRBV7-9 combines with J gene TRBJ1-2; D might be TRBD1 (6 bases). What was sequenced was PBMCs. The CDR3 region is CASSSSPGQFGYTF. CDR3 DNA sequence: TGTGCCAGCAGCTCCAGCCCTGGACAGTTTGGCTACACCTTC.